Sequencing of this TCR beta chain was carried out in a study of T cells in women clearing cervical HPV infection. As for the study in general: Controls were women whose single incident HPV16 infection cleared within 12 months without precancer or cancer. Cases' blood sampling followed lesion detection by median approximately 150 days (90 to 200).

This CDR3 has 13 residues. V shed 2 bases and J shed 4 bases, with 8 bases lying between them. Germline V CDR1 and CDR2: SQVTM, ANQGSEA. As for this clone: Its antigen is still unknown. The CDR3 end falls 3 residues outside the read, so it is completed with the germline J gene.

The table came from immunoSEQ multiplex PCR; TCRdb's copy has only in-frame clones and leaves some out. This sample's table reports around 39,000 clones. Study-wide points: TRBV6-7 relative abundance averaged about 0.1% in cases and approximately 0.15% in controls.

The sequenced sample consisted of blood buffy coat. The rearrangement joins TRBV29-1 to TRBJ2-2; the D is unclear. The receptor was derived from a woman between 18 and 70 years old with a cervical HPV16 infection that either progressed to CIN3+ or cleared (not recorded which). The CDR3 bases that were read are TGCAGCGTTGAAATAACGGGCACCGGGGAG. Translating it yields CSVEITGTGE. The full CDR3 protein is CSVEITGTGELFF.